This T cell receptor (beta chain) was observed in a study of immune characteristics of hereditary and idiopathic chronic pancreatitis. Concerning the study at large: Local pancreatic immune cells and TCRbeta repertoires were profiled in hereditary and idiopathic chronic pancreatitis and were compared with control organ donor pancreases. TCRbeta sequencing included roughly five control pancreases, about 7 pancreases with hereditary chronic pancreatitis and about 6 pancreases with idiopathic chronic pancreatitis. The gDNA-based approach was selected because the approach required minimal in vitro experimental manipulation of T cells infiltrating the pancreas. Findings and caveats that apply to the study as a whole: Because patient tissue could be obtained only at the time of TPIAT, differences in disease duration may have affected the immune findings. Among 13 chronic pancreatitis patients, higher numbers of productive TCR rearrangements went along with higher disease severity scores, showing a positive correlation. Both chronic pancreatitis groups showed significantly increased TCRbeta repertoire diversity and reduced clonality versus controls. Chronic pancreatitis caused by alcohol use was excluded from the study. Hereditary and idiopathic chronic pancreatitis differed in Vbeta-Jbeta gene family usage, including TRBV10, TRBV19, TRBV23 and TRBV5.

As encoded in the germline V gene, CDR1 is SQVTM while CDR2 is ANQGSEA. The CDR3 has 14 amino acids, counting the end cysteine and phenylalanine. Only the CDR3 region is kept as DNA, spanning 42 bases read in frame from base 1. The junction shows trimming of 0 bases on V and 6 bases on J, plus 15 bases between the germline ends. This clone was found once. The target of this receptor is not known. Per-base quality was not reported, and no clone a single base away is much larger than it. Pancreas tissue with chronic pancreatitis was obtained from patients having total pancreatectomy with islet autotransplantation (TPIAT). No known history of diabetes was present in the included chronic pancreatitis patients. For TCRbeta sequencing, genomic DNA was extracted directly from bulk pancreas tissue without sorting T cells. Idiopathic chronic pancreatitis patients had no particular identified cause of disease. Pancreas tissues were collected consecutively from patients and organ donors at two US centers.

Preparation of the library involved the immunoSEQ multiplex PCR assay. The TCRbeta CDR3 region and adjacent sequences were amplified and sequenced from pancreatic genomic DNA. Per the authors' processing: Productive clonality and productive rearrangement counts were measured along with repertoire diversity, which was expressed as a mean normalized Shannon-Wiener index. Control and chronic pancreatitis repertoire metrics were compared by means of the nonparametric Mann-Whitney U test. CDR3beta sequences with identical amino acid composition and length across subjects were defined as shared clonotypes. The table was pulled from immuneACCESS by TCRdb, which kept in-frame rearrangements only. Such tables lose some clones; where checked, under half of the loss comes from unresolved V genes, and the rest has no known cause. D and trimming were read from the DNA, whereas the V and J calls and clone size are those reported in that table. This sample comprises about 9,400 clones, roughly 77% of them detected only once. Together, the top ten hold approximately 15% of the sample.

Sequencing used pancreas tissue with idiopathic chronic pancreatitis. The cell subset or site label on this specimen signifies: chronic pancreatitis without an identified cause. The rearrangement combines TRBV29-1 with TRBJ2-7, with the D gene tentatively TRBD1 or TRBD2, based on 5 matching bases in each. The clonotype comes from a human donor with chronic pancreatitis. The DNA reads TGCAGCGTTGAAGACCCAGGGAGCCTCGCCGAGCAGTACTTC. Translated, it reads CSVEDPGSLAEQYF.